This entry lists 12 T cell receptor beta chains sequenced from one sample in a study of regulatory dendritic cells for organ transplantation. Assay: immunoSEQ multiplex PCR; the TCRdb copy retains only in-frame clones and omits some. This table has 30,000 to 40,000 clones, 85% to 90% appearing once. The sequenced material came from naive CD4+ T cells from blood. The subset: CD45RA+ naive T cells. All receptors derive from a human donor in good health.

This sequence joins TRBV15 and TRBJ1-5, with 10 bases lining up with TRBD1. J was trimmed by 1 base and V by 3 bases; bases with no gene match: 12. Germline V CDR1 and CDR2: LNHNV, YYDKDF (reference sequence). The CDR3 totals 19 residues. The CDR3 loop reads CATSRGPRDRGLSNQPQHF. The CDR3 coding sequence is TGTGCCACCAGCAGGGGACCAAGGGACAGGGGATTGAGCAATCAGCCCCAGCATTTT.

The CDR3 protein is CAWAGTRDYPQYF. Here the CDR3 DNA reads TGTGCCTGGGCCGGGACTAGGGATTACCCGCAGTATTTT. The J gene is TRBJ2-3, the V gene TRBV30; 8 nucleotides align to TRBD2. Germline V gene lookup returns CDR1 GTSNPN and CDR2 SVGIG (reference sequence). The CDR3 loop spans 13 amino acids. J lost 10 bases, V lost 5 bases, and 11 bases had no gene match.

This chain links TRBV28 with TRBJ2-5; the D gene is possibly TRBD1 (6 bases). From germline, CDR1 is MDHEN and CDR2 SYDVKM. The CDR3 length is 14 residues. V dropped 6 bases and J dropped 3 bases, with 14 bases sitting between them. CDR3 in amino acids: CASRPQGGEETQYF. DNA of the CDR3: TGTGCCAGCAGACCCCAAGGGGGTGAAGAGACCCAGTACTTC.

This chain uses TRBV11-3 with TRBJ2-7, with D possibly matching TRBD1 (5 bases). CDR3 length: 13 residues. The germline gives CDR1 SGHNT, CDR2 YENEEA. The germline V and J ends were trimmed by 5 bases and 4 bases, with 12 bases remaining between them. DNA for the CDR3: TGTGCCAGCAGCCAGAGACAGAGTTACGAGCAGTACTTC. Protein: CASSQRQSYEQYF.

The gene calls are TRBV7-6 and TRBJ2-7; D gene unclear. Trimming left V 1 base short and J 5 bases short, with 12 bases between. Germline V gene data show CDR1 as SGHVS and CDR2 as FNYEAQ. CDR3 size: 14 residues. The CDR3: CASSLGEQFHEQYF. CDR3 bases: TGTGCCAGCAGCTTAGGAGAACAGTTCCACGAGCAGTACTTC. Full variable domain (outside the CDR3, taken from reference TRBV7-6 and TRBJ2-7): GAGVSQSPRYKVTKRGQDVALRCDPISGHVSLYWYRQALGQGPEFLTYFNYEAQQDKSGLPNDRFSAERPEGSISTLTIQRTEQRDSAMYRCASSLGEQFHEQYFGPGTRLTVT.

A word on this clone: A junction end diverges from the germline sequence, so it may reflect a read error. The chain has TRBV2 and TRBJ2-7; the D is unclear. The CDR3 has 12 amino acids. The V gene's germline CDR1 is SNHLY and CDR2 FYNNEI. The CDR3 region has the DNA TGTGCCAGCAGTGAAGTCCGGACGGCGCGCGACTTC. Residues: CASSEVRTARDF.

This clone has more than one count but fewer than ten. The CDR3 protein is CASSFPKGRDSRYNEQFF. CDR3 nucleotides: TGTGCCAGCAGCTTCCCGAAGGGTCGGGACAGTAGGTACAATGAGCAGTTCTTC. This rearrangement joins TRBV7-9 to TRBJ2-1, with 7 bases that match TRBD1. CDR1 and CDR2 (germline): SEHNR, FQNEAQ (reference sequence). This CDR3 region has 18 residues. V gave up 3 bases and J gave up 4 bases; unmatched junction bases: 15.

The genes are TRBV2 and TRBJ1-3; 8 bases are a match to TRBD1. V lost 4 bases to trimming and J lost 8 bases; unmatched junction nucleotides: 13. The CDR3 is 16 residues long. In germline, CDR1 is SNHLY, CDR2 FYNNEI. CDR3: CASSGFGTGSVDTIYF. The CDR3 nucleotides are TGTGCCAGCAGTGGGTTTGGGACAGGTTCCGTTGACACCATATATTTT. The whole variable domain, filled in from reference TRBV2 and TRBJ1-3, reads EPEVTQTPSHQVTQMGQEVILRCVPISNHLYFYWYRQILGQKVEFLVSFYNNEISEKSEIFDDQFSVERPDGSNFTLKIRSTKLEDSAMYFCASSGFGTGSVDTIYFGEGSWLTVV.

The CDR3 loop reads CASSQVGQSSYNEQFF. The CDR3 bases are TGTGCCAGCAGCCAAGTGGGGCAGAGCTCCTACAATGAGCAGTTCTTC. V gene TRBV4-2 combines with J gene TRBJ2-1, with a possible D match to TRBD1 (5 bases). In germline, CDR1 is LGHNA, CDR2 YNFKEQ. With 1 base removed from V and 0 bases from J, the gap between germline ends came to 10 bases. CDR3 length: 16 residues.

The chain couples TRBV5-5 to TRBJ1-3; D call uncertain. Trimming pared 4 bases from V and 2 bases from J, leaving 7 bases between. CDR1 is SGHKS and CDR2 is YYEKEE in the germline V gene (reference sequence). The CDR3 covers 13 residues. The CDR3 spells CASSPVTGNTIYF. The CDR3, as DNA: TGTGCCAGCAGCCCGGTTACTGGAAACACCATATATTTT. Using reference TRBV5-5 and TRBJ1-3 for the parts outside the CDR3, the full variable domain is DAGVTQSPTHLIKTRGQQVTLRCSPISGHKSVSWYQQVLGQGPQFIFQYYEKEERGRGNFPDRFSARQFPNYSSELNVNALLLGDSALYLCASSPVTGNTIYFGEGSWLTVV.

This chain joins TRBV7-2 and TRBJ2-3; 7 positions agree with TRBD2. The CDR3 is made up of 18 amino acids. The germline V gene encodes CDR1 SGHTA and CDR2 FQGNSA. V dropped 6 bases and J dropped 2; count of bases not matched to a gene: 17. The CDR3 sequence is CASRKYQLGGGSTDTQYF. The CDR3 bases are TGTGCCAGCAGAAAGTATCAACTCGGCGGGGGATCCACAGATACGCAGTATTTT.

The count of this clone is one. The genes are TRBV19 and TRBJ1-2, with D maybe TRBD1 (5 bases). Germline CDR1 LNHDA, CDR2 SQIVND (reference sequence). Between the trimmed V and J ends, which lost 7 bases and 7 bases, there was a span of 25 bases. The CDR3 is 16 residues long. The CDR3 region is CASITPGQGRYGGYTF. DNA of the CDR3: TGTGCCAGTATCACCCCGGGCCAGGGTAGATATGGTGGCTACACCTTC.